This T cell receptor beta chain was identified in a study of regulatory T cells in long-lasting Graves disease. Time point denoted: persistent/refractory GD, antithyroid drugs over 5 years with positive TRAb. RNA extracted from PBMCs served as the sequencing template. A volume of around 8.7 milliliters of peripheral blood was collected in EDTA tubes. TCR beta libraries were built with iRepertoire HTBI primers and Arm-PCR of CDR3 regions. Each CDR3 protein is one row after TCRdb ran MiXCR on the multiplex PCR reads. The profile shows roughly 500,000 distinct CDR3 sequences, 22% of them singletons. Sequences were derived from peripheral blood mononuclear cells (PBMCs), sampled when the disease was refractory, from a patient treated with antithyroid drugs. The receptor comes from a female donor with Graves disease.

CDR3 amino acids: CASSLALWRDRSQRETQYF. The DNA for the CDR3 is TGTGCCAGCAGCTTAGCGTTGTGGCGGGATCGAAGCCAGCGCGAGACCCAGTACTTC. The chain carries TRBV7-6 and TRBJ2-5; possible D gene TRBD2, 6 bases. V was pared by 0 bases and J by 5 bases, with 25 bases between. This CDR3 contains 19 residues. Germline V gene sequence: CDR1 SGHVS, CDR2 FNYEAQ.